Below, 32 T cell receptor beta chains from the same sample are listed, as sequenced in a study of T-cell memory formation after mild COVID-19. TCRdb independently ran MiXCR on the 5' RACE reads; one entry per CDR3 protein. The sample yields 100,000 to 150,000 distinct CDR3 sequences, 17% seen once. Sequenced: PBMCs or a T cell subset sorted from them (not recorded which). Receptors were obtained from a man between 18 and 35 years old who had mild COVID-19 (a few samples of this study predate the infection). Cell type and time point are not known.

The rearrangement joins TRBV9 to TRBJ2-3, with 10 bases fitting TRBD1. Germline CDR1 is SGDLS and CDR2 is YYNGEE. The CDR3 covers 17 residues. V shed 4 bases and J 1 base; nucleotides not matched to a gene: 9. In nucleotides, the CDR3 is TGTGCCAGCAGCCCCAGGGACAGGGGTATTCGCACAGATACGCAGTATTTT. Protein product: CASSPRDRGIRTDTQYF.

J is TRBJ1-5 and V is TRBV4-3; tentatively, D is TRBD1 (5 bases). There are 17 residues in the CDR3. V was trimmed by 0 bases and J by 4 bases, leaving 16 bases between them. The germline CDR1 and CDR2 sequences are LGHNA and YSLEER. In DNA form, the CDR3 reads TGCGCCAGCAGCCAAGATATAATCGGGGCCCGGAATCAGCCCCAGCATTTT. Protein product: CASSQDIIGARNQPQHF.

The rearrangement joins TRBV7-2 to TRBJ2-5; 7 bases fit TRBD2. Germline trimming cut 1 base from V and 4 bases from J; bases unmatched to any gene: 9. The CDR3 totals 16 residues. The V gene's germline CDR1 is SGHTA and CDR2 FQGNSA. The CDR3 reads CASSLGDGRMGETQYF. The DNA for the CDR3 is TGTGCCAGCAGCTTAGGGGACGGGAGGATGGGAGAGACCCAGTACTTC.

The CDR3 reads CASSFDGGGVTQYF. The CDR3 coding sequence is TGTGCCAGCAGCTTTGACGGAGGAGGGGTTACGCAGTATTTT. The chain couples TRBV7-2 to TRBJ2-3, with TRBD2 as a possible D gene (6 bases). V lost 3 bases, J lost 8 bases, and 15 bases lay in between. This CDR3 contains 14 residues. Germline V gives CDR1 SGHTA, CDR2 FQGNSA.

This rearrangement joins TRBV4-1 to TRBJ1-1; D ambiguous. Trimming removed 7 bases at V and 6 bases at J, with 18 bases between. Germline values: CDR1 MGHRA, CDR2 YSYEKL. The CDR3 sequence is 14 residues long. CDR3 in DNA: TGCGCCAGCAAAAACATATTGGCCCTACCTGAAGCTTTCTTT. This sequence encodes CASKNILALPEAFF.

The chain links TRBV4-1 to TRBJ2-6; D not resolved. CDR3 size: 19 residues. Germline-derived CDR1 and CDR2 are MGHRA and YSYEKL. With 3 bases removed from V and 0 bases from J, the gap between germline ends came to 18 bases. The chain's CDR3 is CASSHLTLRLRSGANVLTF. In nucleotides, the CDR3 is TGCGCCAGCAGCCACCTTACTCTACGACTCCGCTCTGGGGCCAACGTCCTGACTTTC.

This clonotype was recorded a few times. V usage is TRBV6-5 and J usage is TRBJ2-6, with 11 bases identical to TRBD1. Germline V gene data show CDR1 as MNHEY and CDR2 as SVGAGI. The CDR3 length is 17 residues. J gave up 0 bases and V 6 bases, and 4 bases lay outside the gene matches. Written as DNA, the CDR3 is TGTGCCAGCAGAATGGGACAGGGGGTCTCTGGGGCCAACGTCCTGACTTTC. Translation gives CASRMGQGVSGANVLTF.

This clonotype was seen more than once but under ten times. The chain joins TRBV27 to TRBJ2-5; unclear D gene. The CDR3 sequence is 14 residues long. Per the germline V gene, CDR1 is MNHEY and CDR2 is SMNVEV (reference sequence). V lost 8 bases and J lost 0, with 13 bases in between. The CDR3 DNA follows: TGTGCCAGCGGTACCTGGGTCGACCAAGAGACCCAGTACTTC. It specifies CASGTWVDQETQYF.

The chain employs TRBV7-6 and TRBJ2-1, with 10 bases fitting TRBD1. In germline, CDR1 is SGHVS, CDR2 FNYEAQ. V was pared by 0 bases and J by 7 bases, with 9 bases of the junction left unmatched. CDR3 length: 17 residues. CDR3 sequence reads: CASSLAAGTGATNEQFF. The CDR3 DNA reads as TGTGCCAGCAGCTTAGCCGCCGGGACAGGGGCAACGAATGAGCAGTTCTTC.

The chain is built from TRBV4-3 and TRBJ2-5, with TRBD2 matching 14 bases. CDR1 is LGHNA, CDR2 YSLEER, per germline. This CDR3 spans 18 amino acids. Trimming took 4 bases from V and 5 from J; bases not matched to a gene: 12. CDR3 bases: TGCGCCAGCAGCCTACGGCCGGGACTAGCGGGGGCGGGGGAGACCCAGTACTTC. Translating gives CASSLRPGLAGAGETQYF.

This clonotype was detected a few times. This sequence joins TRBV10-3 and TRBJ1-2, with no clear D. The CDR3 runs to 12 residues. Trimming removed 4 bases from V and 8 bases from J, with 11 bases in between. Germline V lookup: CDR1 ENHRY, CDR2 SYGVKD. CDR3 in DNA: TGTGCCATCAGTGGGAGGACTGTGGGCTACACCTTC. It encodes CAISGRTVGYTF.

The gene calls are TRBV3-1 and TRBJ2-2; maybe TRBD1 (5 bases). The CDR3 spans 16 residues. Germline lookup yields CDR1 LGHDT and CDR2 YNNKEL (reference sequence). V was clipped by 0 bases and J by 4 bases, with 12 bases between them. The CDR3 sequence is CASSQEWGRVTGELFF. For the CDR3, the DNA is TGTGCCAGCAGCCAAGAATGGGGCAGGGTCACCGGGGAGCTGTTTTTT.

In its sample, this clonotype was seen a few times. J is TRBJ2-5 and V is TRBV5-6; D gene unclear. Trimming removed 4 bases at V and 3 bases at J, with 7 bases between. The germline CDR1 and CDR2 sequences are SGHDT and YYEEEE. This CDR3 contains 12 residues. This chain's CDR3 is CASSRGEETQYF. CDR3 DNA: TGTGCCAGCAGCCGTGGGGAAGAGACCCAGTACTTC.

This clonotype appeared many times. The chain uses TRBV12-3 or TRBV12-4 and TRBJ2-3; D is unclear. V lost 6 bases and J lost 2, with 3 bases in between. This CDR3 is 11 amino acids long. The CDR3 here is CASSHTDTQYF. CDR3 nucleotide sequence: TGTGCCAGCAGCCACACAGATACGCAGTATTTT.

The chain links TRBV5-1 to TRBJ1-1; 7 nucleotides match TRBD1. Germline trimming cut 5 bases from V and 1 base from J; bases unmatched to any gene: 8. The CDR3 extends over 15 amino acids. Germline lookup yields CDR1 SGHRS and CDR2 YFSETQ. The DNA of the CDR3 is TGCGCCAGCAGTCTCCTCGGGACAGAGAACACTGAAGCTTTCTTT. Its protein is CASSLLGTENTEAFF.

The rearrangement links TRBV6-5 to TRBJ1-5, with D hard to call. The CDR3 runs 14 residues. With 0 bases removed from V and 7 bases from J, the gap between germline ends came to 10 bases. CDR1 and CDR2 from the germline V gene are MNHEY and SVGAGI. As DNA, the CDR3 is TGTGCCAGCAGTTACTCCGCGGCGCGGCAGCCCCAGCATTTT. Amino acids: CASSYSAARQPQHF.

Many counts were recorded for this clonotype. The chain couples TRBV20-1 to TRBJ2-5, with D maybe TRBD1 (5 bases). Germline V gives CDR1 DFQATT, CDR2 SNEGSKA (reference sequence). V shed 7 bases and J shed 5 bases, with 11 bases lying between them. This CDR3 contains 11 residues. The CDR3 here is CSVIKGETQYF. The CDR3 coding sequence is TGCAGTGTAATTAAGGGGGAGACCCAGTACTTC.

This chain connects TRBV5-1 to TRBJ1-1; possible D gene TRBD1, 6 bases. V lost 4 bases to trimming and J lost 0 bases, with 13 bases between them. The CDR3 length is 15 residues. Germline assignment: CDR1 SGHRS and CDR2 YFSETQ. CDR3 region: CASSPWTVMNTEAFF. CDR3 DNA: TGCGCCAGCAGCCCTTGGACAGTTATGAACACTGAAGCTTTCTTT.

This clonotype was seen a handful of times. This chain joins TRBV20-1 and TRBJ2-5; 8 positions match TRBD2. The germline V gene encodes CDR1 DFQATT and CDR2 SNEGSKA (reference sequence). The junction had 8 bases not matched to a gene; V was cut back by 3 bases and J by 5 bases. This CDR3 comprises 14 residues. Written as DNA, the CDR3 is TGCAGTGCTAGGTCGAGCGGGGGTAGCGAGACCCAGTACTTC. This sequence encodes CSARSSGGSETQYF.

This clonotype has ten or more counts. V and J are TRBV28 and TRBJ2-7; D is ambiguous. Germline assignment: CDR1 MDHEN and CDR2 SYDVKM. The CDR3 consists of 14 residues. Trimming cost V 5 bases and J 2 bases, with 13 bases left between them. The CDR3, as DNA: TGTGCCAGCAGTACCCGGACGGACCCCTACGAGCAGTACGTC. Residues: CASSTRTDPYEQYV.

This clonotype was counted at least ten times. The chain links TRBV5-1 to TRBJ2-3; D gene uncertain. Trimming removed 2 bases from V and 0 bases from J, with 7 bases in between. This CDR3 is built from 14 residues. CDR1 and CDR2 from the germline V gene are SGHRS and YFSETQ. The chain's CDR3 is CASSLGISTDTQYF. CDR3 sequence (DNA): TGCGCCAGCAGCTTAGGTATTAGCACAGATACGCAGTATTTT.

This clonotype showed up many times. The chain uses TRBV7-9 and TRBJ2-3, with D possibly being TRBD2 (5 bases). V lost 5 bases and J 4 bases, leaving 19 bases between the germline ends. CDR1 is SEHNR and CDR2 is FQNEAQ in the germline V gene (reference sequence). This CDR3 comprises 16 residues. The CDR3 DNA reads TGTGCCAGCAGCGCTAGAGCGGTCTCTAAGGCAGATACGCAGTATTTT. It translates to CASSARAVSKADTQYF.

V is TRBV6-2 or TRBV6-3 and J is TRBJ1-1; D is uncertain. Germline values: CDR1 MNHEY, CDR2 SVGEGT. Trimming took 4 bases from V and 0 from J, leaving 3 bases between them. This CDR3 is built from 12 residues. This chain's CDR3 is CASSWMNTEAFF. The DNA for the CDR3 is TGTGCCAGCAGTTGGATGAACACTGAAGCTTTCTTT.

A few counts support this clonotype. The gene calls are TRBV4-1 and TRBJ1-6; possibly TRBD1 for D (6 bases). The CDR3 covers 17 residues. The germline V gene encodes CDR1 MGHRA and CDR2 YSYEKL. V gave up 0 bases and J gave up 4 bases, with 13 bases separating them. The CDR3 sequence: CASSQDPNTGYNSPLHF. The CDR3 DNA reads TGCGCCAGCAGCCAAGATCCTAACACAGGGTATAATTCACCCCTCCACTTT.

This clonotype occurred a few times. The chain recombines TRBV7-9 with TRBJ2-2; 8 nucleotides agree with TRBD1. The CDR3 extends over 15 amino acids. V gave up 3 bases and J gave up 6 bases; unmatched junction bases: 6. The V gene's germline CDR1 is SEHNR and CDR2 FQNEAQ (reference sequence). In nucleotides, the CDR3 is TGTGCCAGCAGCTTCCTAGGACAGGGTTCCGGGGAGCTGTTTTTT. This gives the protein CASSFLGQGSGELFF.

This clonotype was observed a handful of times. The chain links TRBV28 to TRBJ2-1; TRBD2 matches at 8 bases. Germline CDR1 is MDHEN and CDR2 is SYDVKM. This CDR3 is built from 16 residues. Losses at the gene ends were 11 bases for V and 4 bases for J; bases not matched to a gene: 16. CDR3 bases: TGTGCCTCACGTGCGGGGCTAGCGGGCTCTTACAATGAGCAGTTCTTC. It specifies CASRAGLAGSYNEQFF.

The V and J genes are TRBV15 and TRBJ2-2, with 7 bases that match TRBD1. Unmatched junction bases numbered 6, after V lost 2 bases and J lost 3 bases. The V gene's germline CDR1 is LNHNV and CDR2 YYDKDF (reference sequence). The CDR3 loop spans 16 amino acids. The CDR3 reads CATSRHRDSDTGELFF. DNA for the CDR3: TGTGCCACCAGCAGACACCGGGACAGTGACACCGGGGAGCTGTTTTTT.

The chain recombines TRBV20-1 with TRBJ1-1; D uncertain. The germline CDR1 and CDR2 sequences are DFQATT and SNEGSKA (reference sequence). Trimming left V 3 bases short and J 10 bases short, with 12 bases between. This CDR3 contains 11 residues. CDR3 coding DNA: TGCAGTGCTAGGGCATCCCTGGGAGCTTTCTTT. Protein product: CSARASLGAFF.

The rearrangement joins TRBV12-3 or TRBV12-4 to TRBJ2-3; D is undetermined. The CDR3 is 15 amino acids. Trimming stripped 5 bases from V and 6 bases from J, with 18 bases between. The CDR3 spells CASSPSSTSSDTQYF. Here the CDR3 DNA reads TGTGCCAGCAGTCCTAGTAGCACCTCCTCGGATACGCAGTATTTT.

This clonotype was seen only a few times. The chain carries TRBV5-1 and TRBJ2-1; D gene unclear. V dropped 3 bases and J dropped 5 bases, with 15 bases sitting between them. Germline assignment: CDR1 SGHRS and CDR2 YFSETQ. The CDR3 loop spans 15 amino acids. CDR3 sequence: CASSWDGRWDNEQFF. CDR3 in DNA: TGCGCCAGCAGCTGGGATGGACGGTGGGACAATGAGCAGTTCTTC.

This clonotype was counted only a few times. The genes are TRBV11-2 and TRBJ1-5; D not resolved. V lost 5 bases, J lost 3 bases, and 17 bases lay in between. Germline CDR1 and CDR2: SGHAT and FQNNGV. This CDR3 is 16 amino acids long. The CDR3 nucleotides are TGTGCCAGCAGCCCCCGGGCCGTCCAGAACAATCAGCCCCAGCATTTT. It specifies CASSPRAVQNNQPQHF.

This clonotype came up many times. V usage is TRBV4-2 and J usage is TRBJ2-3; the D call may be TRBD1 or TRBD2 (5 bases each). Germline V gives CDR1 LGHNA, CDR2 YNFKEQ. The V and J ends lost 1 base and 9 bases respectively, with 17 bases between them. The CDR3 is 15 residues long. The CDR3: CASSQVEQGEGTQYF. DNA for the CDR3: TGTGCCAGCAGCCAAGTTGAGCAGGGAGAAGGCACGCAGTATTTT.